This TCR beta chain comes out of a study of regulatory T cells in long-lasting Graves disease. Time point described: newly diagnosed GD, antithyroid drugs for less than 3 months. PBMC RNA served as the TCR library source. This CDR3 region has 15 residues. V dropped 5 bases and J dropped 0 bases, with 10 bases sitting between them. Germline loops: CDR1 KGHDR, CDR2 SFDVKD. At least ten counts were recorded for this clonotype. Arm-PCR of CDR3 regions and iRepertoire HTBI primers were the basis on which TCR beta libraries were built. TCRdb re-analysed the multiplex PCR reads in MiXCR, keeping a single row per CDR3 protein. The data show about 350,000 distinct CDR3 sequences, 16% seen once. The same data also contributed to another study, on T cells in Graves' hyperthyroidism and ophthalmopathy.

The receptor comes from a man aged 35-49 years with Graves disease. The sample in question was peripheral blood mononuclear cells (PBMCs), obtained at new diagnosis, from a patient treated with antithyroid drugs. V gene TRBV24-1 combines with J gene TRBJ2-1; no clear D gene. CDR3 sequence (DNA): TGTGCCACCAGTGCCGCTTCGAGCTCCTACAATGAGCAGTTCTTC. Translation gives CATSAASSSYNEQFF.